Sequencing of this T cell receptor beta chain was carried out in a study of cytomegalovirus exposure and HLA in healthy donors. In the study overall: The study's early data release held tens of millions of unique TCRs from HLA-typed donors.

Amplification used 60 Vbeta primers and 13 Jbeta primers. This table comes from immunoSEQ multiplex PCR, and its TCRdb copy is limited to in-frame clones, with some not included. The table includes 150,000 to 160,000 clones, approximately 79% detected once. CDR1 and CDR2 from the germline V gene are SEHNR and FQNEAQ (reference sequence). Deletions cut 4 bases from V and 3 bases from J, with 7 bases between. The CDR3 loop spans 12 amino acids. Remarks on this clone: The antigen remains undetermined.

Study-wide findings and caveats: The listing of 150 to 200 TCR beta chains classed them as cytomegalovirus-associated. The majority of CMV-associated TCR beta chains were reported as apparently HLA-restricted in a later analysis.

V is TRBV7-9 and J is TRBJ2-7, with a possible D match to TRBD2 (5 bases). The sequence came from a woman between 50 and 59 years old in good health and CMV-seropositive. Sequenced input: PBMCs. The CDR3 loop reads CASSSDYYEQYF. DNA for the CDR3: TGTGCCAGCAGCTCAGACTACTACGAGCAGTACTTC.